The sequence of this T cell receptor (beta chain) was determined in a study of blood T cell repertoires in COVID-19 (dated by TCRdb to about 2020). Background for the entire study: The collaborator samples originated in the United States, Italy and Spain and spanned the acute and convalescent phases of COVID-19. The material from the prospective study consisted of cDNA or gDNA derived from T cells, B-cell-depleted T cells, or PBMCs. Deeply sampled blood TCRbeta repertoires from subjects exposed to, actively infected with, or recovered from COVID-19 were included in the dataset. The repertoires were made available in a free public database intended to serve as a resource for research on the immune response to SARS-CoV-2. The samples were drawn from two sources: the first 160 participants of the ongoing ImmuneRACE study, and 1,254 subjects contributed by 6 global collaborators. Nearly every sample came with metadata listing a de-identified subject ID, COVID-19 status, age in years and sex. Where available, HLA class I and class II types were obtained from metadata supplied by the sample provider rather than from assay-based typing.

Summary of the overall study and its limitations: Clinical and demographic metadata were provided uncurated, with the amount varying by source and participant.

On this clone itself: Which antigen it targets is not known. Base quality data are lacking; no much larger clone is found one base away.

The immunoSEQ Assay, a bias-controlled multiplex PCR, was used to amplify TCRbeta CDR3 regions from genomic DNA. The authors' analysis ran thus. The number of nucleated cells in each sample was estimated by amplification of reference gene primers within the assay. To quantify the absolute abundance of each unique TCRbeta CDR3 rearrangement, sequence reads were collapsed and filtered. Productive Simpson clonality was computed per sample as the square root of Simpson's diversity index over productive rearrangements. TCRdb took over this immuneACCESS table, retaining in-frame rearrangements with V and J assigned. Such tables are incomplete; in checked studies, under half of the missing clones stem from an unresolved V gene, and the remainder is unexplained. V, J and clone size were drawn from that table, and D and trimming were deduced from the DNA. The sample has approximately 260,000 clones on record, around 92% of them singletons. The top ten clonotypes cover under 2.5% of the sample.

At the junction V is shortened by 3 bases and J by 8 bases, with 10 bases in between. The germline V gene (reference sequence) gives CDR1 as LNHDA and CDR2 as SQIVND. Its CDR3 holds 12 amino acids, cysteine through phenylalanine. Only the CDR3 DNA stays, 36 bases, in frame from base 1. Participants in the prospective study were enrolled through a virtual design, were aged about 18 to 100 years, and lived in roughly 25 United States geographic areas. In the prospective study, participants were assigned to cohorts based on the clinical history participants reported in a screening survey and a study questionnaire. Recovered participants in ImmuneRACE Cohort 3 were defined as having two consecutive negative NP/OP PCR tests, clearance from a healthcare professional, or resolution of symptoms. In the prospective study, mobile phlebotomists collected whole blood, serum and a nasopharyngeal or oropharyngeal swab from each participant. Over an approximately 2-month period, participants in the prospective study had the option of providing additional blood draws and questionnaires. Prospective study blood samples were shipped either frozen or at room temperature before DNA extraction.

Sequenced: PBMCs or T cells enriched from blood (not recorded which). This TCR derives from a woman between 55 and 75 years old who had recovered from COVID-19. The chain joins TRBV19 to TRBJ1-2, with no D gene named confidently. CDR3 loop: CASSILGGGYTF. The nucleotide sequence is given as TGTGCCAGTAGTATTTTAGGAGGGGGCTACACCTTC.